Below, one T cell receptor (beta chain) is given with its context. This clone's antigen is unknown. No much larger clonotype is one base removed from it; base qualities were not supplied. TCRbeta CDR3 regions were amplified from genomic DNA by means of the immunoSEQ Assay, a bias-controlled multiplex PCR. The published analysis was carried out like this. The number of nucleated cells in each sample was estimated by amplification of reference gene primers within the assay. Sequence reads were collapsed and filtered to measure the absolute abundance of every unique TCRbeta CDR3 rearrangement. For each sample, productive Simpson clonality was calculated as the square root of Simpson's diversity index across productive rearrangements. The table was pulled from immuneACCESS by TCRdb, which kept in-frame rearrangements only. Such tables lose some clones; where checked, under half of the loss comes from unresolved V genes, and the rest has no known cause. V, J and clone size reflect that table, while D and trimming were determined from the DNA. The sample yields under 70,000 clones; over 75% were counted once. Jointly, the top ten make up approximately 10% of the sample.

The collaborating institutions used their own protocols to collect whole blood in K2EDTA tubes. For TCRbeta analysis, collaborators shipped samples in one of three forms: frozen whole blood, isolated PBMCs, or DNA extracted from either of those sample types. This specimen belongs to a study of blood T cell repertoires in COVID-19 (TCRdb year 2020). Regarding the study in general: Samples covering the acute and convalescent phases of COVID-19 were provided by collaborators in the United States, Italy and Spain. The material from the prospective study consisted of cDNA or gDNA derived from T cells, B-cell-depleted T cells, or PBMCs. Subjects who had been exposed to COVID-19, were actively infected with it, or had recovered from it provided the deeply sampled blood TCRbeta repertoires that made up the dataset. The repertoires were released in a freely available public database intended as a resource for research on the immune response to SARS-CoV-2. The samples were drawn from the first 160 participants of the ongoing ImmuneRACE study and from over 950 subjects provided by 6 global collaborators. Nearly every sample came with metadata listing a de-identified subject ID, COVID-19 status, age in years and sex. Where HLA class I and class II types were available, the types were taken from metadata supplied by the sample provider, not from assay-based typing. On the study overall, not on this receptor specifically: Clinical and demographic metadata were provided uncurated, with the amount varying by source and participant.

CDR1 and CDR2, per the germline V gene, are SQVTM and ANQGSEA. The junction shows trimming of 4 bases on V and 2 bases on J, and the gene matches do not reach 4 bases of it. The cysteine opens and the phenylalanine closes a CDR3 of 14 amino acids. Only CDR3 DNA remains: 42 bases, in frame from the first base. Sequencing input: peripheral blood. The chain joins TRBV29-1 to TRBJ2-3, and 9 junctional nucleotides match TRBD2. The TCR originated in a woman aged 18-29 years with acute or convalescent COVID-19. CDR3 reads: CSVALAGFTDTQYF. The DNA reads TGCAGCGTTGCCCTAGCGGGATTCACAGATACGCAGTATTTT.